Listed here is a single T cell receptor beta chain. Germline lookup yields CDR1 MNHEY and CDR2 SVGAGI. The CDR3 has 14 amino acids. V lost 4 bases and J lost 4, with 13 bases in between. Sorted-subset replicate PCRs used 200 to 250 ng DNA, some 33,000 T cell genomes. Clones were read by immunoSEQ multiplex PCR, and TCRdb kept only the in-frame ones, dropping some. The sample contains under 1,100,000 clones, roughly 80% of which appear only once. This sample was taken from a study of shared clonotypes between healthy human individuals. Sample: memory CD4+ T cells sorted from blood. Subset meaning: CD45RA-negative fraction. The origin of this receptor is a man between 18 and 29 years old in good health. The V and J genes are TRBV6-5 and TRBJ2-5; D unresolved. The CDR3 DNA reads TGTGCCAGCAGTTTTTCTAGAGGCCGAGAGACCCAGTACTTC. Protein sequence: CASSFSRGRETQYF.